The 2 T cell receptor beta chains below all came from one sample that was sequenced in a study of CD8 T cells in ankylosing spondylitis. TCRdb redid the calling of the 5' RACE reads with MiXCR, one entry per CDR3 protein. Here the sample spans hundreds of thousands of distinct CDR3 sequences, 20% to 30% being singletons. Study observations and caveats: Typical of ankylosing spondylitis blood, it appeared, was a TCR beta motif of seven to nine highly homologous variants.

For these TCRs, the target antigens are not known. Material: blood, either unsorted or a sorted T cell fraction (not recorded which). Receptor source: a male donor with ankylosing spondylitis.

The chain recombines TRBV27 with TRBJ2-3, with 9 bases matching TRBD1. The CDR3 is 13 amino acids. Germline trimming cut 10 bases from V and 4 bases from J; bases unmatched to any gene: 6. Germline CDR1 MNHEY, CDR2 SMNVEV (reference sequence). CDR3 protein: CATTGGNADTQYF. The CDR3 DNA is TGTGCCACCACAGGGGGCAATGCAGATACGCAGTATTTT.

This clonotype was seen ten or more times. The junction shows a germline mismatch at one end, possibly a read error. This sequence joins TRBV5-1 and TRBJ2-3; D call uncertain. Germline CDR1 is SGHRS and CDR2 is YFSETQ. This CDR3 region has 12 residues. CDR3 in amino acids: CASSFTTDTQYF. DNA for the CDR3: TGTGCCAGCAGTTTCACGACAGATACGCAGTATTTT.